Below are 8 T cell receptor beta chains sequenced from a single sample in a study of identical twins. TCRdb itself ran the 5' RACE reads through MiXCR, one entry per CDR3 protein. The data show 690,000 or so distinct CDR3 sequences, with roughly 8% seen just once and 0.8% to 1% held by the top ten. This sample was shared with a second study, whose subject was yellow fever vaccine responses in identical twins.

What was sequenced was PBMCs. Source of these receptors: a woman under 30 in good health.

This chain links TRBV25-1 with TRBJ2-2; D may be TRBD2 (6 bases). The CDR3 is 16 amino acids. V lost 10 bases to trimming and J lost 6 bases, with 24 bases between them. The V gene's germline CDR1 is MGHDK and CDR2 SYGVNS. The CDR3 region is CATSGVGGHIAGELFF. The CDR3 bases are TGTGCCACAAGTGGGGTAGGAGGGCACATTGCCGGGGAGCTGTTTTTT.

This clonotype appeared many times. This chain links TRBV5-6 with TRBJ2-3; D tentatively reads TRBD1 or TRBD2 (5 bases each). The CDR3 sequence is 13 residues long. V lost 5 bases, J lost 4 bases, and 11 bases lay in between. Germline V gene sequence: CDR1 SGHDT, CDR2 YYEEEE. The CDR3 bases are TGTGCCAGCAGTTTAGTGGGGGCAGATACGCAGTATTTT. This encodes CASSLVGADTQYF.

CDR3 protein: CSVGGLAYEQYF. The CDR3 nucleotides are TGCAGCGTTGGGGGACTCGCCTACGAGCAGTACTTC. The rearrangement joins TRBV29-1 to TRBJ2-7; tentative D call: TRBD2 (6 bases). CDR1 and CDR2 (germline): SQVTM, ANQGSEA. With 4 bases removed from V and 2 bases from J, the gap between germline ends came to 9 bases. The CDR3 spans 12 residues.

This clonotype was found many times. The chain joins TRBV5-5 to TRBJ2-3, with 8 nucleotides matching TRBD1. CDR1 SGHKS and CDR2 YYEKEE come from the germline V gene (reference sequence). The junction had 6 bases not matched to a gene; V was cut back by 1 base and J by 5 bases. This CDR3 spans 15 amino acids. The chain's CDR3 is CASSLFSGGQDTQYF. In nucleotides, the CDR3 is TGTGCCAGCAGCTTGTTCTCAGGGGGCCAAGATACGCAGTATTTT. Full variable domain (remainder filled in from reference TRBV5-5 and TRBJ2-3): DAGVTQSPTHLIKTRGQQVTLRCSPISGHKSVSWYQQVLGQGPQFIFQYYEKEERGRGNFPDRFSARQFPNYSSELNVNALLLGDSALYLCASSLFSGGQDTQYFGPGTRLTVL.

This clonotype was found many times. V and J are TRBV6-1 and TRBJ2-1; no firm D call. V gave up 5 bases and J gave up 5 bases, with 10 bases separating them. The CDR3 extends over 13 amino acids. The V gene's germline CDR1 is MNHNS and CDR2 SASEGT. CDR3 loop: CASSPLPDNEQFF. The CDR3 DNA sequence: TGTGCCAGCAGTCCCCTGCCCGACAATGAGCAGTTCTTC.

The chain recombines TRBV20-1 with TRBJ2-1; 9 bases line up with TRBD2. Germline loops: CDR1 DFQATT, CDR2 SNEGSKA (reference sequence). Trimming took 0 bases from V and 2 from J; bases not matched to a gene: 11. This CDR3 has 18 amino acids. CDR3 sequence: CSARDLGTLAGPYNEQFF. The CDR3 DNA reads as TGCAGTGCTAGAGATTTGGGGACTCTAGCGGGGCCCTACAATGAGCAGTTCTTC.

This rearrangement joins TRBV7-9 to TRBJ1-6; D is undetermined. CDR3 length: 12 amino acids. The V end lost 8 bases, the J end lost 10 bases, and 12 bases lay between the germline ends. Per germline, CDR1 SEHNR and CDR2 FQNEAQ (reference sequence). The CDR3 reads CASREGGSPLHF. The DNA of the CDR3 is TGTGCCAGCCGGGAGGGAGGATCACCCCTCCACTTT.

This clonotype was seen a few times. Relative to the germline gene, one junction end is altered; a read error may explain this. The chain employs TRBV12-3 or TRBV12-4 and TRBJ2-3, with TRBD1 matching 7 bases. This CDR3 has 16 amino acids. Here the CDR3 DNA reads TGTGCCAGCAGTCCACGACAGGGAAAGGAGGCAGATACACAGTATTTT. Its translation is CASSPRQGKEADTQYF.